A selection of T cell receptor beta chains follows, all from one sample in a study of TIL therapy for anti-PD-1-resistant metastatic lung cancer. Produced via immunoSEQ multiplex PCR; TCRdb's table is partial and in-frame only. Found here are approximately 18,000 clones, about four fifths of them singletons; the top ten hold 2% to 2.5%. This specimen was blood, taken at baseline. All receptors come from a person between 25 and 79 years old with non-small cell lung cancer. Both conserved end residues are part of each CDR3. The D gene is left open where the match is weak. Not every row has a clone size; where given, it reads once, few, many or a size class.

v_gene,d_gene,j_gene,abundance,CDR3aa,CDR3nt
TRBV2,TRBD2,TRBJ2-1,NA,CASSRNGRAEQQFF,TGTGCCAGCAGCCGCAACGGGAGGGCGGAGCAACAGTTCTTC
TRBV11-3,NA,TRBJ2-1,NA,CASSSEGGEQFF,TGTGCCAGCAGCTCGGAGGGTGGTGAGCAGTTCTTC
TRBV7-9,NA,TRBJ1-5,NA,CASSFGGLNQPQHF,TGTGCCAGCAGCTTTGGAGGGCTCAATCAGCCCCAGCATTTT
TRBV7-3,NA,TRBJ2-5,once,CASSWASLETQYF,TGTGCCAGCAGCTGGGCTAGCCTGGAGACCCAGTACTTC
TRBV4-2,NA,TRBJ2-3,NA,CASSQEGGQSTDTQYF,TGTGCCAGCAGCCAAGAGGGGGGACAAAGCACAGATACGCAGTATTTT
TRBV28,TRBD1,TRBJ1-4,NA,CASSEQGQNEKLFF,TGTGCCAGCAGTGAACAGGGGCAAAATGAAAAACTGTTTTTT
TRBV28,NA,TRBJ1-1,NA,CASIPSVGAEDTEAFF,TGTGCCAGCATTCCTTCCGTGGGGGCAGAGGACACTGAAGCTTTCTTT
TRBV15,NA,TRBJ1-3,NA,CATSRDRGSFSGNTIYF,TGTGCCACCAGCAGAGATCGGGGCTCATTCTCTGGAAACACCATATATTTT
TRBV7-8,NA,TRBJ2-3,NA,CASSLGGRRGTDTQYF,TGTGCCAGCAGCTTAGGGGGCCGACGGGGCACAGATACGCAGTATTTT
TRBV6-4,NA,TRBJ2-7,NA,CASSPGSSYEQYF,TGTGCCAGCAGTCCGGGATCCTCCTACGAGCAGTACTTC
TRBV11-3,TRBD1,TRBJ2-2,NA,CASSLATGGSTNTGELFF,TGTGCCAGCAGCTTAGCGACAGGGGGCTCAACGAACACCGGGGAGCTGTTTTTT
TRBV28,NA,TRBJ2-3,once,CASSTDTVRTDTQYF,TGTGCCAGCAGCACGGACACCGTCCGCACAGATACGCAGTATTTT
TRBV7-9,NA,TRBJ1-1,NA,CASSRYDRSEAFF,TGTGCCAGCAGCCGGTACGACCGCAGTGAAGCTTTCTTT
TRBV5-1,TRBD1,TRBJ1-5,NA,CASSWDSDSNQPQHF,TGCGCCAGCAGCTGGGACAGCGATAGCAATCAGCCCCAGCATTTT
TRBV4-2,TRBD2,TRBJ2-1,NA,CASSHVLSGGRYNEQFF,TGTGCCAGCAGCCATGTCCTTAGCGGGGGAAGATACAATGAGCAGTTCTTC
TRBV20-1,NA,TRBJ2-3,NA,CSASRGTQYF,TGCAGTGCTAGCAGGGGTACGCAGTATTTT
TRBV5-6,TRBD1,TRBJ1-2,NA,CASSLQGAGYGYTF,TGTGCCAGCAGCTTACAGGGGGCGGGCTATGGCTACACCTTC
TRBV19,TRBD1,TRBJ2-2,NA,CASSPGGQVRYGELFF,TGTGCCAGTAGCCCAGGGGGACAGGTGCGGTACGGGGAGCTGTTTTTT
TRBV7-2,TRBD2,TRBJ2-3,NA,CASSLARLAATDTQYF,TGTGCCAGCAGCTTAGCCCGACTAGCGGCCACAGATACGCAGTATTTT
TRBV6-1,NA,TRBJ2-3,once,CASSESWGSDTQYF,TGTGCCAGCAGTGAAAGCTGGGGCTCAGATACGCAGTATTTT
TRBV30,TRBD1,TRBJ1-2,NA,CAWLPEGAFYGYTF,TGTGCCTGGCTCCCCGAGGGGGCCTTCTATGGCTACACCTTC
TRBV18,TRBD2,TRBJ2-5,NA,CASSPLGTIQETQYF,TGTGCCAGCTCACCACTAGGGACTATCCAAGAGACCCAGTACTTC
TRBV28,NA,TRBJ2-1,NA,CASSLSPAYNEQFF,TGTGCCAGCAGTTTAAGCCCCGCGTACAATGAGCAGTTCTTC
TRBV20-1,NA,TRBJ1-1,NA,CSAQGTEAFF,TGCAGTGCGCAGGGGACTGAAGCTTTCTTT
TRBV18,NA,TRBJ2-3,NA,CASSPPSDTQYF,TGTGCCAGCTCACCACCCTCAGATACGCAGTATTTT
TRBV4-3,NA,TRBJ1-2,few,CASSQAGREGYTF,TGCGCCAGCAGCCAGGCCGGCCGGGAAGGCTACACCTTC
TRBV4-3,NA,TRBJ1-1,NA,CASSQDWGKGTEAFF,TGCGCCAGCAGCCAAGACTGGGGGAAGGGCACTGAAGCTTTCTTT
TRBV2,NA,TRBJ2-7,once,CASSHSQVPVRSYEQYF,TGTGCCAGCAGCCACAGCCAGGTTCCGGTGAGGTCCTACGAGCAGTACTTC
TRBV4-1,NA,TRBJ1-5,few,CASSQPISNQPQHF,TGCGCCAGCAGCCAACCAATTAGCAATCAGCCCCAGCATTTT
TRBV29-1,TRBD1,TRBJ1-2,NA,CSGGFGQGLSVDTF,TGCAGCGGGGGATTTGGACAGGGGCTTTCAGTAGACACCTTC
TRBV21-1,NA,TRBJ1-1,once,CASSKTKVRNTEAFF,TGTGCCAGCAGCAAAACGAAAGTACGGAACACTGAAGCTTTCTTT
TRBV7-9,NA,TRBJ1-2,NA,CASSLVSGWSEGYTF,TGTGCCAGCAGCTTAGTTAGCGGCTGGAGTGAAGGCTACACCTTC
TRBV20-1,NA,TRBJ1-1,NA,CSALHDTEAFF,TGCAGTGCTTTACACGACACTGAAGCTTTCTTT
TRBV28,TRBD1,TRBJ2-5,NA,CASSFGTGLETQYF,TGTGCCAGCAGTTTCGGGACAGGGTTAGAGACCCAGTACTTC
TRBV11-2,NA,TRBJ2-2,NA,CASSLDVRFRAGELFF,TGTGCCAGCAGCTTAGATGTCCGATTCAGGGCCGGGGAGCTGTTTTTT
TRBV28,TRBD1,TRBJ2-7,NA,CASSSQTGGKMKYF,TGTGCCAGCAGTTCCCAGACAGGGGGGAAGATGAAGTACTTC
TRBV4-2,TRBD2,TRBJ2-1,NA,CASSQEGRTSVNEQFF,TGTGCCAGCAGCCAAGAAGGGAGGACTAGTGTCAATGAGCAGTTCTTC
TRBV5-5,TRBD2,TRBJ2-3,NA,CASSVRGGVTDTQYF,TGTGCCAGCAGCGTGCGCGGGGGGGTCACAGATACGCAGTATTTT
TRBV30,TRBD1,TRBJ1-1,NA,CAWSVQGARTEAFF,TGTGCCTGGAGTGTCCAGGGGGCGCGGACTGAAGCTTTCTTT
TRBV29-1,NA,TRBJ1-1,few,CSVEMGAAFF,TGCAGCGTTGAAATGGGCGCAGCTTTCTTT
TRBV5-8,NA,TRBJ1-5,NA,CASSIDLQAHSNQPQHF,TGTGCCAGCAGCATTGATCTACAGGCCCATAGCAATCAGCCCCAGCATTTT
TRBV7-3,NA,TRBJ2-7,NA,CASSFGGHEQYF,TGTGCCAGCAGCTTCGGGGGACACGAGCAGTACTTC
TRBV7-3,TRBD1,TRBJ2-7,once,CASSEGPGQGYEQYF,TGTGCCAGCAGCGAAGGACCGGGACAGGGCTACGAGCAGTACTTC
TRBV18,NA,TRBJ1-3,NA,CASHPDSQSGNTIYF,TGTGCCAGCCACCCTGACAGTCAATCTGGAAACACCATATATTTT
TRBV28,NA,TRBJ1-1,NA,CASRTGVTEAFF,TGTGCCAGCAGGACGGGAGTCACTGAAGCTTTCTTT
TRBV27,TRBD2,TRBJ2-5,NA,CATRSGSQETQYF,TGTGCAACACGTAGCGGGTCGCAAGAGACCCAGTACTTC
TRBV5-6,NA,TRBJ2-1,NA,CASSLLGQGKVEQFF,TGTGCCAGCAGCCTCCTAGGGCAGGGGAAAGTTGAGCAGTTCTTC
TRBV27,TRBD1,TRBJ1-1,NA,CASRRQGAVTEAFF,TGTGCCAGCAGACGACAGGGGGCGGTAACTGAAGCTTTCTTT